This T cell receptor (beta chain) comes out of a study of CD4 T cells in relation to SARS-CoV-2 and coronaviruses. Turning to this clone: Antigen: not known.

CD4+ T cells from unexposed donors were obtained before the COVID-19 pandemic (2011-2018). The CDR3 length is 15 residues. Looked up from germline, CDR1 is SEHNR and CDR2 is FQNEAQ (reference sequence). J was trimmed by 4 bases and V by 1 base; bases with no gene match: 4. Data came from immunoSEQ multiplex PCR; TCRdb stores just in-frame clones and leaves some out. In the table there are roughly 71,000 clones, about 87% of which are singletons. Study observations and caveats: Crossreactive clones expanded significantly less to SARS-CoV-2 than monoreactive clones.

V is TRBV7-9 and J is TRBJ2-3, with TRBD2 matching over 8 bases. This TCR derives from a human donor in good health. The sequenced material came from memory CD4+ T cells from PBMCs. This CDR3 reads CASSLGTSSADTQYF. The CDR3 DNA reads TGTGCCAGCAGCTTAGGGACTAGCTCGGCAGATACGCAGTATTTT.